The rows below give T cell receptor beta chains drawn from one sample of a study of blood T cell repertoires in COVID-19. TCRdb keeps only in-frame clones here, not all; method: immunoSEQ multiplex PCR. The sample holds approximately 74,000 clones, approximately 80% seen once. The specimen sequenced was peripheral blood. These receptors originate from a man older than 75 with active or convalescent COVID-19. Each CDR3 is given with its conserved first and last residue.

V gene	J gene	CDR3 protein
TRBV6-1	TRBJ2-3	CASSERAGAVDTQYF
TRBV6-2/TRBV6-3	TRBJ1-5	CASSRDSTRPQHF
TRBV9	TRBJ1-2	CASSGGQGAYGYTF
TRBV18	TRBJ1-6	CASSPRAGTGRDSPLHF
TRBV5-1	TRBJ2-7	CASSAGTRTLGRYF
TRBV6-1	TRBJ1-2	CASSEAMGDTGNYGYTF
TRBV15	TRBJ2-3	CATSRVGTSGDTQYF
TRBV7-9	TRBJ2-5	CASSPGLAGGPRETQYF
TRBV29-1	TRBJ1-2	CSVDATSGTDYTF
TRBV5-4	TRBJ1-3	CASSLGLRETIYF
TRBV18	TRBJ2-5	CASSPLGLGFQETQYF
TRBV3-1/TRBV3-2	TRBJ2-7	CASSQDLWSYEQYF
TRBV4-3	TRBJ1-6	CASSQDSGQANSPLHF
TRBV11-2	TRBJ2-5	CASSPQWTGRETQYF
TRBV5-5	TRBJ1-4	CASSLHQGFEKLFF
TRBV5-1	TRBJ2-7	CASSQQGGGLLYEQYF
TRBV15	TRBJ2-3	CATSRDVAGTDTQYF
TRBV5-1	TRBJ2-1	CASSLSGGSYNEQFF
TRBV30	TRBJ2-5	CAGRRKGGGRQETQYF
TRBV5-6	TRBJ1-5	CASSLQGAFYSNQPQHF
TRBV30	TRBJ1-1	CAWSAPGYTEAFF
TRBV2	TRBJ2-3	CASSDLTGFDTDTQYF
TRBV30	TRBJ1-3	CAWSRGQGGGNTIYF
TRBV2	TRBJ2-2	CASSISDQGVNTGELFF
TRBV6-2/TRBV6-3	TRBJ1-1	CASSYSLGTGVLNTEAFF
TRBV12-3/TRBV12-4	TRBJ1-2	CASYRDGYTF
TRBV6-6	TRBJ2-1	CASSPGTSGRVNEQFF
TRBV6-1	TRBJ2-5	CASSKLAVSQETQYF
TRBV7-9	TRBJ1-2	CASSLEWGQGGGYTF
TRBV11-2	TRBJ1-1	CASSLAGRSTEAFF
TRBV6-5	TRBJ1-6	CASRSGFNSPLHF
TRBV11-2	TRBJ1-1	CASRPGPNTEAFF